Shown below are 13 T cell receptor beta chains from a single sample sequenced in a study of early T cells in non-severe SARS-CoV-2 infection. Using its own MiXCR run on the 5' RACE reads, TCRdb lists one record per CDR3 protein. The sample contains about 30,000 distinct CDR3 sequences, around 7% of which appear only once. What was sequenced was whole blood. These receptor sequences come from an adult who was a healthcare worker with PCR-confirmed SARS-CoV-2 infection or an uninfected control (not recorded which).

This clonotype showed up many times. The genes are TRBV6-5 and TRBJ2-5; no clear D. The V end was cut by 0 bases, the J end by 0 bases, with 5 bases between. The CDR3 has 14 amino acids. CDR1 MNHEY and CDR2 SVGAGI come from the germline V gene. The CDR3: CASSYSGYQETQYF. For the CDR3, the DNA is TGTGCCAGCAGTTACTCAGGGTACCAAGAGACCCAGTACTTC.

This clonotype was seen ten or more times. V gene TRBV5-4 combines with J gene TRBJ2-1; perhaps TRBD2 as D (7 bases). V dropped 0 bases and J dropped 8 bases, with 15 bases sitting between them. This CDR3 region has 15 residues. Germline CDR1 is SGHNT and CDR2 is YYREEE (reference sequence). The CDR3 DNA reads TGTGCCAGCAGCTTGGTACGGGGGGCCGGTGATGAGCAGTTCTTC. This encodes CASSLVRGAGDEQFF.

This clonotype was detected many times. The rearrangement joins TRBV29-1 to TRBJ2-7; D is uncertain. The CDR3 runs to 11 residues. In germline, CDR1 is SQVTM, CDR2 ANQGSEA. V was clipped by 4 bases and J by 3 bases, with 7 bases between them. This chain's CDR3 is CSVGFNYEQYF. The CDR3 DNA reads as TGCAGCGTTGGATTTAACTACGAGCAGTACTTC.

This clonotype was seen more than once but under ten times. The rearrangement links TRBV7-2 to TRBJ2-7; D might be TRBD1 or TRBD2, each matching 6 bases. CDR3 length equals 12 residues. Germline CDR1 and CDR2: SGHTA and FQGNSA. Trimming left V 3 bases short and J 6 bases short, with 9 bases between. This CDR3 reads CASSFGGREQYF. The CDR3 DNA sequence: TGTGCCAGCAGCTTTGGGGGGCGCGAGCAGTACTTC.

This clonotype occurred many times. This rearrangement joins TRBV20-1 to TRBJ2-7; D is unclear. The CDR3 extends over 16 amino acids. Germline V gene lookup returns CDR1 DFQATT and CDR2 SNEGSKA (reference sequence). The V end was cut by 3 bases, the J end by 5 bases, with 23 bases between. CDR3 amino acids: CSAREPPRGSLHEQYF. CDR3 bases: TGCAGTGCTAGGGAACCGCCGCGCGGCAGTCTCCACGAGCAGTACTTC.

This clonotype was seen repeatedly, ten times or more. The chain employs TRBV19 and TRBJ1-2; no definite D call. The V and J ends lost 3 bases and 4 bases respectively, with 12 bases between them. CDR3 size: 14 residues. Germline CDR1 and CDR2: LNHDA and SQIVND (reference sequence). DNA for the CDR3: TGTGCCAGTAGTATCGGGAGTTTCCTCTATGGCTACACCTTC. The encoded protein is CASSIGSFLYGYTF.

This clonotype appeared many times. This chain joins TRBV6-5 and TRBJ2-7, with D possibly called TRBD1 or TRBD2 (6 bases each). The CDR3 is made up of 15 amino acids. The germline V gene has CDR1 MNHEY and CDR2 SVGAGI. Trimming stripped 0 bases from V and 3 bases from J, with 12 bases between. The CDR3 here is CASSYSRRGSYEQYF. CDR3 sequence (DNA): TGTGCCAGCAGTTACTCGAGGAGGGGGAGCTACGAGCAGTACTTC.

This clonotype was detected many times. The rearrangement joins TRBV5-1 to TRBJ2-1, with TRBD2 as a possible D gene (6 bases). Germline V gene lookup returns CDR1 SGHRS and CDR2 YFSETQ. Trimming removed 7 bases from V and 0 bases from J, with 14 bases in between. This CDR3 has 15 amino acids. This CDR3 is CASRMIAASYNEQFF. Written as DNA, the CDR3 is TGCGCCAGCCGGATGATAGCGGCCTCCTACAATGAGCAGTTCTTC.

Many counts were recorded for this clonotype. This rearrangement joins TRBV12-3 or TRBV12-4 to TRBJ1-2; D unresolved. The V gene lost 6 bases and the J gene lost 4 bases, with 18 bases spanning the gap. CDR3 length: 15 amino acids. The CDR3 DNA reads TGTGCCAGCAGCCCGGGGAGGTCGGGAGGCTATGGCTACACCTTC. Its translation is CASSPGRSGGYGYTF.

This clonotype was counted at least ten times. The J gene is TRBJ2-1, the V gene TRBV5-4; the D is unclear. This CDR3 is 14 amino acids long. From germline, CDR1 is SGHNT and CDR2 YYREEE (reference sequence). Between the trimmed V and J ends, which lost 0 bases and 4 bases, there was a span of 8 bases. The CDR3 DNA is TGTGCCAGCAGCTTGGAGGGTGGATACAATGAGCAGTTCTTC. Protein: CASSLEGGYNEQFF.

There are many counts of this clonotype. CDR3 in amino acids: CASSSLLDSGKSDTQYF. CDR3 coding DNA: TGTGCCAGCAGCTCGCTCTTGGACAGCGGGAAATCAGATACGCAGTATTTT. The rearrangement uses TRBV7-9 and TRBJ2-3; TRBD2 might be the D (7 bases). V lost 4 bases and J lost 4, with 21 bases in between. The CDR3 totals 17 residues. Germline-derived CDR1 and CDR2 are SEHNR and FQNEAQ (reference sequence).

The chain carries TRBV19 and TRBJ1-2, with TRBD1 matching 7 bases. With V trimmed by 10 bases and J by 8 bases, 10 bases remained unmatched. The CDR3 sequence is 12 residues long. Germline V gene lookup returns CDR1 LNHDA and CDR2 SQIVND (reference sequence). Here the CDR3 reads CANSDRAGGYTF. As DNA, the CDR3 is TGTGCCAACTCCGACAGGGCGGGAGGCTACACCTTC.

At least ten counts were recorded for this clonotype. The chain carries TRBV6-6 and TRBJ2-2; perhaps TRBD2 as D (6 bases). The CDR3 consists of 15 residues. Trimming removed 2 bases at V and 3 bases at J, with 10 bases between. Germline CDR1 is MNHNY and CDR2 is SVGAGI (reference sequence). The CDR3 here is CASSYPGRDTGELFF. The CDR3 bases are TGTGCCAGCAGTTACCCCGGGAGAGACACCGGGGAGCTGTTTTTT.